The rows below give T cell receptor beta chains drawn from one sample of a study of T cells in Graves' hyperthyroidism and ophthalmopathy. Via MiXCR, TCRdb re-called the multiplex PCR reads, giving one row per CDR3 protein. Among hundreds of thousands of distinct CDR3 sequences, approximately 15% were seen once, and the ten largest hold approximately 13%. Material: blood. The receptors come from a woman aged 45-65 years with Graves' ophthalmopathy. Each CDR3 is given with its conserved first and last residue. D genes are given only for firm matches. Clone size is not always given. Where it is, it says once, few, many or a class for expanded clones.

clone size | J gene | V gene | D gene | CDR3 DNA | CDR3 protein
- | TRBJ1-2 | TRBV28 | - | TGTGCCAGCAGGACCCTACAGAACTATGGCCACACCTTC | CASRTLQNYGHTF
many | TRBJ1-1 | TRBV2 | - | TGTGCCAGCGGCCGGGACACGAACACTGAAGCTTTCTTT | CASGRDTNTEAFF
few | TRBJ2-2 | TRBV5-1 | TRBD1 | TGCGCCAGCAGCTCAGGGGGCCTCAACACCGGGGAGCTGTTTTTT | CASSSGGLNTGELFF
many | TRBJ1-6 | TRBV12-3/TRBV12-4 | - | TGTGCCAGCAGTCTCCCGGAGAGCAGGGCTGTCTATTCACCCCTCCACTTT | CASSLPESRAVYSPLHF
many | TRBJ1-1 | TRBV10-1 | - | TGCGCCAGCAGTGAGTGGACTTCGAACACTGAAGCTTTCTTT | CASSEWTSNTEAFF
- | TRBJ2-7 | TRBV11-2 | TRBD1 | TGTGCCAGCAGCTTACTGGACAGGGGGCGATACGAGCAGTACTTC | CASSLLDRGRYEQYF
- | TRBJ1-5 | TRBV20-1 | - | TGCAGTGCTAGGTATCTCGGCAATCAGCCCCAGCATTTT | CSARYLGNQPQHF
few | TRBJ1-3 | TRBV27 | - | TGTGCCAGCAGGACAGGAGCTGGAAACACCATATATTTT | CASRTGAGNTIYF
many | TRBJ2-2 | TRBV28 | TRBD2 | TGTGCCAGCAGGGCCAAAATCGGGACTAGCATCGGGGAGCTGTTTTTT | CASRAKIGTSIGELFF
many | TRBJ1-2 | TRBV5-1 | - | TGCGCCAGCAGCTTGGTCGGAGGCCAAAGTGGCTACACCTTC | CASSLVGGQSGYTF
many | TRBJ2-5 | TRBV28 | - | TGTGCCAGCAGTTTATCTATGGGGGGAGATCGGTTGGAGACCCAGTACTTC | CASSLSMGGDRLETQYF
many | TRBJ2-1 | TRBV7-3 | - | TGTGCCAGCAGCCCGATGGGCGAGAGGTACAATGAGCAGTTCTTC | CASSPMGERYNEQFF
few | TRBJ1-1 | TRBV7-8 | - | TGTGCCAGCAGCTACGGACACCCGAACACTGAAGCTTTCTTT | CASSYGHPNTEAFF
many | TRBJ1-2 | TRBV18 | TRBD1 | TGTGCCAGCTCACGAAAGGGACAGGGGATTGGCTACACCTTC | CASSRKGQGIGYTF
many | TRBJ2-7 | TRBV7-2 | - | TGTGCCAGCAGCTTGGGGTGGGACTACGAGCAGTACTTC | CASSLGWDYEQYF
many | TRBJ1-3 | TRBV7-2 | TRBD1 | TGTGCCAGCAGCTTTGCCCGGACAGGCAGCTCTGGAAACACCATATATTTT | CASSFARTGSSGNTIYF
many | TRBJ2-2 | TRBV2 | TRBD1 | TGTGCCAGCAGTGATTTGGCAGGGGGCACCGGGGAGCTGTTTTTT | CASSDLAGGTGELFF
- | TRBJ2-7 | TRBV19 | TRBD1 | TGTGCCAGTAGTATAAACAGGGGGCTAGCGTACGAGCAGTACTTC | CASSINRGLAYEQYF
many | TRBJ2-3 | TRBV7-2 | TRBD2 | TGTGCCAGCAGCGCCAGAGGGAGCGGGAGTTCGGCAGATACGCAGTATTTT | CASSARGSGSSADTQYF
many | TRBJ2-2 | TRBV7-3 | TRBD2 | TGTGCCAGCAGCATGACGGGACTAGCGGGAGTAGGAGCGAACACCGGGGAGCTGTTTTTT | CASSMTGLAGVGANTGELFF
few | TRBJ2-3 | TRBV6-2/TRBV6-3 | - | TGTGCCAGCAGTCTTAGGAGACTGTCAGATACGCAGTATTTT | CASSLRRLSDTQYF
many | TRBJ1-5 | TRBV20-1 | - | TGCAGTGCTAGAAAGGAACTTGATTTGCCCCAGCATTTT | CSARKELDLPQHF
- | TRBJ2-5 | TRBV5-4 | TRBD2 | TGTGCCAGCAGCTTGGATCCAGCGGGAGGGGAGACCCAGTACTTC | CASSLDPAGGETQYF
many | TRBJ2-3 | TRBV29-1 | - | TGCAGCGTTGTTAGGGATAGCACAGATACGCAGTATTTT | CSVVRDSTDTQYF